The clone carrying this T cell receptor beta chain was seen repeatedly, ten times or more. What it recognizes is unknown. This specimen comes from a study of T-cell reconstitution after alpha-beta-depleted transplantation in children. Findings and caveats of the study: Diversity and T-cell counts at one year after transplant derived mostly from new T cells. Several hundred rapidly expanded clones from non-depleted graft cells reportedly supplied alpha-beta T cells about two months post-transplant.

Germline CDR1 reads MNHEY; CDR2 reads SVGEGT. V was cut by 8 bases and J by 3 bases, with 19 bases left in between. The CDR3 loop spans 16 amino acids. TCRbeta library preparation incorporated unique molecular identifiers. TCRdb re-called the PCR reads through MiXCR, storing one row per CDR3 protein. Here the sample spans 700,000 to 950,000 distinct CDR3 sequences, 16% being singletons. This sequence originates from a male patient younger than 18 who had a stem cell transplant for acute lymphoblastic leukemia, so the T cells may come from the graft donor. This sample comprised PBMCs, mostly from graft donor cells, obtained 360 days after TCRalphabeta/CD19-depleted stem cell transplant. The chain couples TRBV6-2 or TRBV6-3 to TRBJ2-2; D is unclear. DNA of the CDR3: TGTGCCAGCTATGGTATCTTCTCCCTACACACCGGGGAGCTGTTTTTT. This gives the protein CASYGIFSLHTGELFF.